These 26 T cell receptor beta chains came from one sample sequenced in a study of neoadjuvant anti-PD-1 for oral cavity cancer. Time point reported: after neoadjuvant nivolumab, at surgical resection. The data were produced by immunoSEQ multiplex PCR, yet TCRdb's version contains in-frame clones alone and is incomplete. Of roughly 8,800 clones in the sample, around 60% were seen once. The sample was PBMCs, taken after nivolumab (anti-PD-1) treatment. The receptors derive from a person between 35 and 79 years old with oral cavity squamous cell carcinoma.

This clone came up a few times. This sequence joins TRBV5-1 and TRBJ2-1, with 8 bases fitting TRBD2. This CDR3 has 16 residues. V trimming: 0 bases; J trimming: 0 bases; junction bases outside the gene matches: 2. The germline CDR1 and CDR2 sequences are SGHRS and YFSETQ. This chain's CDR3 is CASSLGGGSSYNEQFF. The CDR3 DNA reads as TGCGCCAGCAGCTTGGGCGGGGGGAGCTCCTACAATGAGCAGTTCTTC.

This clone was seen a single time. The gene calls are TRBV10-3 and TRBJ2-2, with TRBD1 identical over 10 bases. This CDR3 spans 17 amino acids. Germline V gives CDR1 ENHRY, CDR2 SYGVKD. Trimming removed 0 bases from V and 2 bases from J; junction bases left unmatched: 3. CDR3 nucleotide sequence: TGTGCCATCAGTGAGTCTGGGACAGGGGCAAACACCGGGGAGCTGTTTTTT. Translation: CAISESGTGANTGELFF.

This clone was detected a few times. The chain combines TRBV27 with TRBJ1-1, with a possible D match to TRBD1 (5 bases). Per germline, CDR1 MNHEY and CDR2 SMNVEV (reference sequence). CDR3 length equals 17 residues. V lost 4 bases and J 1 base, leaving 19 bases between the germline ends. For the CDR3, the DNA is TGTGCCAGCAGTTCCTATGTGGGGGGACGGCGGAACACTGAAGCTTTCTTT. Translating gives CASSSYVGGRRNTEAFF.

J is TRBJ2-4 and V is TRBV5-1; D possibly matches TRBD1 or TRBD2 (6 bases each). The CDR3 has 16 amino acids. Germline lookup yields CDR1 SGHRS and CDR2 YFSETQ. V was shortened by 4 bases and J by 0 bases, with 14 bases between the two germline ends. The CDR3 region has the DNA TGCGCCAGCAGCCCGGAGGGGGGACTAGCCAAAAACATTCAGTACTTC. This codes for CASSPEGGLAKNIQYF. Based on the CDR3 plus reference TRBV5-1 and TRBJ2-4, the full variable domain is KAGVTQTPRYLIKTRGQQVTLSCSPISGHRSVSWYQQTPGQGLQFLFEYFSETQRNKGNFPGRFSGRQFSNSRSEMNVSTLELGDSALYLCASSPEGGLAKNIQYFGAGTRLSVL.

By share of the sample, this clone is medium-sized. Here the CDR3 DNA reads TGCGCCAGCAGGAAGGGGAGGGAGAGAACTATTAGCAATCAGCCCCAGCATTTT. It yields the protein CASRKGRERTISNQPQHF. The rearrangement joins TRBV10-1 to TRBJ1-5, with a weak D call TRBD1 (5 bases). Per the germline V gene, CDR1 is WNHNN and CDR2 is SYGVQD (reference sequence). The CDR3 consists of 18 residues. Trimming removed 6 bases from V and 0 bases from J, with 21 bases in between.

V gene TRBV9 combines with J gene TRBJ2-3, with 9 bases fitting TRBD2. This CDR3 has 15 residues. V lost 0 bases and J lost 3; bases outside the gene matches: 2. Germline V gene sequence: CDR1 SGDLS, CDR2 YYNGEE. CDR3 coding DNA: TGTGCCAGCAGCGTAGTAGCGGGAGTAACAGATACGCAGTATTTT. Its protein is CASSVVAGVTDTQYF.

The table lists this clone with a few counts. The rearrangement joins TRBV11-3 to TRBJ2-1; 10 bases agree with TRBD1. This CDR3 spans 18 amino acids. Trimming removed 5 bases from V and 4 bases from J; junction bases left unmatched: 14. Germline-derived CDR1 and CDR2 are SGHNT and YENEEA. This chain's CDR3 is CASSDWPRGTGAYNEQFF. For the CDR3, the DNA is TGTGCCAGCAGCGATTGGCCCCGGGGGACAGGGGCATACAATGAGCAGTTCTTC.

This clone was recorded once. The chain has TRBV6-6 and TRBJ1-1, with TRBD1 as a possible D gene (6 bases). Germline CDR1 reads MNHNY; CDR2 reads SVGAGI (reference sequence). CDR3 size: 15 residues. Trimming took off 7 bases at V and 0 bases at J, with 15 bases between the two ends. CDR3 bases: TGTGCCAGCAATCGAGAGACAGGACTGAACACTGAAGCTTTCTTT. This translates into CASNRETGLNTEAFF.

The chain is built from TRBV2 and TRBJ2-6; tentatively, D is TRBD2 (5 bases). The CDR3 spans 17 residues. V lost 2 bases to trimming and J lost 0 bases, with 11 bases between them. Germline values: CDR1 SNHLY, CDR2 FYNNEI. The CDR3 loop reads CASSEPGIISGANVLTF. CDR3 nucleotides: TGTGCCAGCAGTGAACCCGGGATCATCTCTGGGGCCAACGTCCTGACTTTC.

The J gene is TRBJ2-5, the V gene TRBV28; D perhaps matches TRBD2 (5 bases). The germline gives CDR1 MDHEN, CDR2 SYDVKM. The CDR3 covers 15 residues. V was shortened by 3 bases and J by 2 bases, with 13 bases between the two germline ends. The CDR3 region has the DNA TGTGCCAGCAGTTTTGCGGGCGAGAGTCAAGAGACCCAGTACTTC. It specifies CASSFAGESQETQYF.

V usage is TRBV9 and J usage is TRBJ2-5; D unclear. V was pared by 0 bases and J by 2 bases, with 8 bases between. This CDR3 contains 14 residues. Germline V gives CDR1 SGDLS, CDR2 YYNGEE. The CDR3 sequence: CASSVGPIQETQYF. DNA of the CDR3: TGTGCCAGCAGCGTAGGGCCCATTCAAGAGACCCAGTACTTC.

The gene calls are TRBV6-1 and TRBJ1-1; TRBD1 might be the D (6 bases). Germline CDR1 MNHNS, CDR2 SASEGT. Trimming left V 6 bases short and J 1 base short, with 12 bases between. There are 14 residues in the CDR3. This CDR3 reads CASSIGQRNTEAFF. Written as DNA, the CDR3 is TGTGCCAGCAGCATCGGACAGCGGAACACTGAAGCTTTCTTT.

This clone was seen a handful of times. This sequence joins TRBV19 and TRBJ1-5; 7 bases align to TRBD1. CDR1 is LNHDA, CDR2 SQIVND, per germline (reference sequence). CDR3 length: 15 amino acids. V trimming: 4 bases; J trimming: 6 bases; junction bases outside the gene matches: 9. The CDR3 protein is CASSRQGGAGQPQHF. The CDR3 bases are TGTGCCAGTAGTAGGCAGGGGGGCGCAGGTCAGCCCCAGCATTTT.

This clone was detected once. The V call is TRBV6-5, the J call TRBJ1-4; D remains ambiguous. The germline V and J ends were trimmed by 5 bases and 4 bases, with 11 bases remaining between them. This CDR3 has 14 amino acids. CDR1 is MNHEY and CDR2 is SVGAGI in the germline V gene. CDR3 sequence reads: CASSPHRDNEKLFF. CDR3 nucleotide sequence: TGTGCCAGCAGTCCCCATCGAGATAATGAAAAACTGTTTTTT.

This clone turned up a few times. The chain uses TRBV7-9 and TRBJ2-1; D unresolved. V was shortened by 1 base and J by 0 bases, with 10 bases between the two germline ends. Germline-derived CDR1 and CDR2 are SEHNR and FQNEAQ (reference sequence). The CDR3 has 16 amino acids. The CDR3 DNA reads TGTGCCAGCAGCTTAGGGATAGGAAGCTCCTACAATGAGCAGTTCTTC. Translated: CASSLGIGSSYNEQFF.

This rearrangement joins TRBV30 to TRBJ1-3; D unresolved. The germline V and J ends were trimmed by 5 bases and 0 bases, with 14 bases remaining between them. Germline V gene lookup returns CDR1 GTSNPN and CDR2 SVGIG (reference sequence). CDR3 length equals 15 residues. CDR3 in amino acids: CAWGALGNSGNTIYF. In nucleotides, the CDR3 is TGTGCCTGGGGAGCTTTGGGCAACTCTGGAAACACCATATATTTT.

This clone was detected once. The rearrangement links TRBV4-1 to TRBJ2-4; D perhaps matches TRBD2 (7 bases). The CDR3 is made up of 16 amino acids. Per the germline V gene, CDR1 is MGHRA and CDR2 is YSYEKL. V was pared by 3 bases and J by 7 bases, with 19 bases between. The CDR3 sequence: CASSHTGGQGRNIQYF. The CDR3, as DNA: TGCGCCAGCAGCCACACCGGGGGGCAGGGGAGGAACATTCAGTACTTC.

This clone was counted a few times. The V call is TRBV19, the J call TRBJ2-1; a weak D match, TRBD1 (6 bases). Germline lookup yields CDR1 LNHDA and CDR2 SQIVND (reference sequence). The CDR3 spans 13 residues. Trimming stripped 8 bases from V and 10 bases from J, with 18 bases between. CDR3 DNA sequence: TGTGCCAGTGGAATGTTACAGGGCCAGGAGCAGTTCTTC. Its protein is CASGMLQGQEQFF.

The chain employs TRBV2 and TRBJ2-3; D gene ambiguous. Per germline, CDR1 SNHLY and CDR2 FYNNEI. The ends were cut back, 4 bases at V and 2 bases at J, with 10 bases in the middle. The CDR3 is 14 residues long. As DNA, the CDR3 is TGTGCCAGCAGTGGCCGTTCCACCACAGATACGCAGTATTTT. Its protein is CASSGRSTTDTQYF.

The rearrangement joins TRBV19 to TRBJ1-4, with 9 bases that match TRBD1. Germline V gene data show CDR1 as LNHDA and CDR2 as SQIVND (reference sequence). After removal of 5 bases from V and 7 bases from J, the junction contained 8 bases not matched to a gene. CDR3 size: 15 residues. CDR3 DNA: TGTGCCAGTAGTGAGGCCGGGACAGGGACTGAAAAACTGTTTTTT. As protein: CASSEAGTGTEKLFF.

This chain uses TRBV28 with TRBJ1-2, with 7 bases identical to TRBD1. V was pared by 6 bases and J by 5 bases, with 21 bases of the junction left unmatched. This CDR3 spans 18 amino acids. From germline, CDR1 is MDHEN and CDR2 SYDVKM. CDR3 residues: CASRTPGGTARGGYGYTF. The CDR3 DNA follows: TGTGCCAGCAGGACGCCCGGCGGGACAGCCCGCGGAGGGTATGGCTACACCTTC.

The CDR3 coding sequence is TGTGCCAGCAGAAGTGGACAGGGATCAAATGAAAAACTGTTTTTT. This encodes CASRSGQGSNEKLFF. This rearrangement joins TRBV2 to TRBJ1-4; 8 bases map to TRBD1. This CDR3 is 15 amino acids long. The V gene end was trimmed by 6 bases and the J gene end by 5 bases; junction bases not matched to a gene: 8. From germline, CDR1 is SNHLY and CDR2 FYNNEI.

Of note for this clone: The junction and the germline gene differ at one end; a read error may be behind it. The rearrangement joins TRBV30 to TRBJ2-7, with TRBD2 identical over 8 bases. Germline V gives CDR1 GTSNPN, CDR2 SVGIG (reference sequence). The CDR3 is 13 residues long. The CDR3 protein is CAWSVIAGYEQCF. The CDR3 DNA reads TGTGCCTGGAGTGTAATAGCGGGATACGAGCAGTGCTTC.

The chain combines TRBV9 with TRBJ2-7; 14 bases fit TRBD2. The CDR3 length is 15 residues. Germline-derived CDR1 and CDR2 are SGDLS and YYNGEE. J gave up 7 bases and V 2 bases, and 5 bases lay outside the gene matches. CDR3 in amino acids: CASSVGLAGAGEQYF. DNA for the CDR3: TGTGCCAGCAGCGTGGGACTAGCGGGGGCAGGGGAGCAGTACTTC.

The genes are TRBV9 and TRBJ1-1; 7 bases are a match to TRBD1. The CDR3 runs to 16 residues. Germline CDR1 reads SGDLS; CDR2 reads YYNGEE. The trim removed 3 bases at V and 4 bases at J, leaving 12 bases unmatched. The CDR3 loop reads CASSGGQAARSTEAFF. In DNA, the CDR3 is TGTGCCAGCAGCGGAGGACAGGCGGCGCGGAGCACTGAAGCTTTCTTT.

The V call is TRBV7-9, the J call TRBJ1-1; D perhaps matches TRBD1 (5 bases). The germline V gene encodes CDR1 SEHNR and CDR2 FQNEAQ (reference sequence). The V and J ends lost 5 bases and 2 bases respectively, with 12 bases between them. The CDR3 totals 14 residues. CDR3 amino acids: CASSLQGGNTEAFF. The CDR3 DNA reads TGTGCCAGCAGCCTTCAGGGCGGAAACACTGAAGCTTTCTTT. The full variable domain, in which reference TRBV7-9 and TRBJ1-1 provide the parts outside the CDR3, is DTGVSQNPRHKITKRGQNVTFRCDPISEHNRLYWYRQTLGQGPEFLTYFQNEAQLEKSRLLSDRFSAERPKGSFSTLEIQRTEQGDSAMYLCASSLQGGNTEAFFGQGTRLTVV.